Included here is one TCR beta chain sequence, with context. The sample is drawn from a study of regulatory T cells in long-lasting Graves disease. TCR beta libraries were built with iRepertoire HTBI primers and Arm-PCR of CDR3 regions. In the original workflow: Across samples, 60 or so TRBV and around 14 TRBJ segments were found. TCRdb reprocessed the multiplex PCR reads via MiXCR and lists one record per CDR3 protein. The V and J calls, along with clone size, are taken from TCRdb and not from the paper's own processing. The sample shows some 600,000 distinct CDR3 sequences, roughly 16% of them seen only once. Stated time point: newly diagnosed GD, antithyroid drugs for less than 3 months. From RNA extracted from PBMCs, the TCR library was made. American Thyroid Association guidelines served as the basis for diagnosing Graves' disease. Germline assignment: CDR1 MNHNS and CDR2 SASEGT. The CDR3 is 11 amino acids. V was clipped by 10 bases and J by 10 bases, with 16 bases between them.

These sequences were also reported in another study, on T cells in Graves' hyperthyroidism and ophthalmopathy.

Source: peripheral blood mononuclear cells (PBMCs), taken at new diagnosis, from a patient treated with antithyroid drugs. The TCR was taken from a man younger than 30 with Graves disease. The V call is TRBV6-1, the J call TRBJ1-2; D may be TRBD1 (6 bases). CDR3 loop: CATQGRIDYTF. CDR3 in DNA: TGTGCCACGCAGGGGCGTATCGACTACACCTTC.